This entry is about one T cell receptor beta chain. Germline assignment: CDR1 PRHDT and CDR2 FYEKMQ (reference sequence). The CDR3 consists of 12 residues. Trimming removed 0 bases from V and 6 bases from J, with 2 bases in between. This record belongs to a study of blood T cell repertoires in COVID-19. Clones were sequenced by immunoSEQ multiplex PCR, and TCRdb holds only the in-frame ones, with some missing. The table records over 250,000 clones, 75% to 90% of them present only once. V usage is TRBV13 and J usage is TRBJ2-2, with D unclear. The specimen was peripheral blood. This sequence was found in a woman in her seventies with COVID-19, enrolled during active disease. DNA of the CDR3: TGTGCCAGCAGCTTAGGCGCCGGGGAGCTGTTTTTT. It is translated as CASSLGAGELFF.